These 5 T cell receptor beta chains originate from one sample sequenced in a study of blood T cell repertoires in COVID-19. Assay: immunoSEQ multiplex PCR; the TCRdb copy retains only in-frame clones and omits some. The table lists some 460,000 clones, 75% to 90% of them singletons. Specimen: peripheral blood. Receptors were obtained from a woman under 40 with acute or convalescent COVID-19.

This chain connects TRBV28 to TRBJ2-4; possibly TRBD2 for D (6 bases). Germline-derived CDR1 and CDR2 are MDHEN and SYDVKM. The CDR3 consists of 15 residues. Trimming pared 2 bases from V and 5 bases from J, leaving 13 bases between. CDR3 DNA: TGTGCCAGCAGTTTAGAGGAGGGGAGGCAAAACATTCAGTACTTC. This sequence encodes CASSLEEGRQNIQYF.

The CDR3 is CASSQDGSGVGLAKNIQYF. DNA of the CDR3: TGTGCCAGCAGCCAAGATGGATCGGGGGTCGGACTAGCCAAAAACATTCAGTACTTC. V is TRBV3-1 (or the pseudogene TRBV3-2) and J is TRBJ2-4, with a weak D call TRBD2 (6 bases). From germline, CDR1 is LGHDT and CDR2 YNNKEL (reference sequence). Trimming cost V 0 bases and J 0 bases, with 18 bases left between them. The CDR3 has 19 amino acids.

This clone appeared once. This chain connects TRBV2 to TRBJ2-5, with 9 bases lining up with TRBD1. The J segment lost 1 base and the V segment lost 4 bases, leaving 16 bases of the junction unmatched. The CDR3 spans 19 residues. CDR1 is SNHLY and CDR2 is FYNNEI in the germline V gene. CDR3 bases: TGTGCCAGCAGTGTTAGCTTCGGGACAGGGCACCCGGGCCAAGAGACCCAGTACTTC. Amino acids: CASSVSFGTGHPGQETQYF.

A note on this clone: Other DNA sequences in this specimen translate into the identical CDR3. The rearrangement links TRBV30 to TRBJ2-5; unclear D gene. The V and J ends lost 2 bases and 1 base respectively, with 5 bases between them. This CDR3 spans 12 amino acids. Germline V gene sequence: CDR1 GTSNPN, CDR2 SVGIG (reference sequence). CDR3 in DNA: TGTGCCTGGAGTACAGCCCAAGAGACCCAGTACTTC. It is translated as CAWSTAQETQYF.

A single count supports this clone. The chain links TRBV6-5 to TRBJ2-7; 7 bases match TRBD1. Per germline, CDR1 MNHEY and CDR2 SVGAGI. V was pared by 7 bases and J by 3 bases, with 12 bases of the junction left unmatched. CDR3 size: 15 residues. CDR3: CASTKTIDRDYEQYF. CDR3 bases: TGTGCCAGCACAAAAACGATCGACAGGGACTACGAGCAGTACTTC.